The T cell receptor (beta chain) described here comes from a study of blood T cell repertoires in COVID-19. The overall study: Whether acute or convalescent, the COVID-19 samples came from the United States, Italy and Spain. The analysed material was cDNA or gDNA that came from T cells, B-cell-depleted T cells, or PBMCs.

As handled by the study authors: Estimated nucleated cell counts came from reference gene primer amplification. Clones were sequenced by immunoSEQ multiplex PCR, and TCRdb holds only the in-frame ones, with some missing. V and J calls and clone size come straight from that table; D and trimming were deduced from the DNA. The sample has tens of thousands of clones; approximately 80% are singletons. The CDR3 contains 17 residues. The ends were cut back, 5 bases at V and 5 bases at J, with 24 bases in the middle. Per the germline V gene, CDR1 is MNHNY and CDR2 is SVGAGI (reference sequence). Clinical history as reported by participants underpinned cohort assignment.

The sequenced sample was PBMCs or T cells enriched from blood (not recorded which). The J gene is TRBJ2-5, the V gene TRBV6-6; tentatively, D is TRBD1 (7 bases). This TCR came from a woman aged 35 to 49 with acute COVID-19. CDR3 amino acids: CASSPRGSGGSWETQYF. In nucleotides, the CDR3 is TGTGCCAGCAGTCCCCGGGGGTCAGGGGGTAGTTGGGAGACCCAGTACTTC.